The next 18 T cell receptor beta chains were all read from a single sample in a study of T cells after yellow fever vaccination. TCRdb re-analysed the 5' RACE reads in MiXCR, keeping a single row per CDR3 protein. The table records about 550,000 distinct CDR3 sequences, about a fifth of them present only once. Sequences were derived from PBMCs, sampled 15 days after the yellow fever booster vaccination. These receptors were obtained from a young man who received the YFV17D yellow fever vaccine.

This chain joins TRBV20-1 and TRBJ2-1, with TRBD2 identical over 14 bases. Trimming cost V 0 bases and J 3 bases; bases outside gene matches: 7. Looked up from germline, CDR1 is DFQATT and CDR2 is SNEGSKA (reference sequence). The CDR3 runs 18 residues. The CDR3 DNA follows: TGCAGTGCTAGAGATTCCTCCGGGACTAGCGGGGGCTACAATGAGCAGTTCTTC. This encodes CSARDSSGTSGGYNEQFF.

V is TRBV18 and J is TRBJ2-3; 11 nucleotides align to TRBD2. Germline V CDR1 and CDR2: KGHSH, LQKENI. The CDR3 sequence is 17 residues long. V was pared by 0 bases and J by 6 bases, with 8 bases of the junction left unmatched. CDR3 protein: CASSPPSSGRSGDTQYF. CDR3 sequence (DNA): TGTGCCAGCTCACCACCGTCTAGCGGGAGGTCGGGGGATACGCAGTATTTT.

The DNA for the CDR3 is TGTGCCTGGAGTAGCCGTGGGGACGAGCAGTACTTC. Amino acids: CAWSSRGDEQYF. The chain carries TRBV30 and TRBJ2-7; D gene unclear. The CDR3 runs 12 residues. Germline-derived CDR1 and CDR2 are GTSNPN and SVGIG (reference sequence). V lost 2 bases to trimming and J lost 5 bases, with 10 bases between them.

The chain combines TRBV4-3 with TRBJ2-5; a weak D match, TRBD2 (5 bases). Germline values: CDR1 LGHNA, CDR2 YSLEER. The CDR3 is 15 amino acids. The V gene lost 2 bases and the J gene lost 5 bases, with 15 bases spanning the gap. The chain's CDR3 is CASSQWRKGGETQYF. The DNA of the CDR3 is TGCGCCAGCAGCCAATGGAGGAAAGGTGGCGAGACCCAGTACTTC.

The chain has TRBV27 and TRBJ1-5, with TRBD1 identical over 7 bases. Unmatched junction bases numbered 4, after V lost 3 bases and J lost 5 bases. The CDR3 loop spans 14 amino acids. Germline CDR1 is MNHEY and CDR2 is SMNVEV (reference sequence). This CDR3 is CASSFSDRYQPQHF. CDR3 DNA: TGTGCCAGCAGTTTCTCGGACAGGTATCAGCCCCAGCATTTT.

This clonotype was counted at least ten times. The chain combines TRBV28 with TRBJ2-7; 7 bases map to TRBD2. Germline CDR1 and CDR2: MDHEN and SYDVKM. V lost 5 bases, J lost 3 bases, and 4 bases stayed unmatched. The CDR3 loop spans 13 amino acids. Here the CDR3 DNA reads TGTGCCAGCAGTGAGGGGAGGGTCTACGAGCAGTACTTC. It specifies CASSEGRVYEQYF.

The rearrangement joins TRBV6-5 to TRBJ2-5; a possible D gene is TRBD2 (5 bases). There are 14 residues in the CDR3. V lost 2 bases, J lost 2 bases, and 9 bases lay in between. The germline CDR1 and CDR2 sequences are MNHEY and SVGAGI. The CDR3 reads CASSYGSGQETQYF. The CDR3 region has the DNA TGTGCCAGCAGTTACGGCAGCGGACAAGAGACCCAGTACTTC.

CDR3 amino acids: CASSLVLTSGYTTGYNEQFF. The CDR3 DNA is TGTGCCAGCAGCTTAGTACTGACTAGCGGGTATACCACCGGCTACAATGAGCAGTTCTTC. The chain links TRBV11-2 to TRBJ2-1; 10 nucleotides align to TRBD2. The CDR3 contains 20 residues. V lost 1 base and J lost 3; bases outside the gene matches: 15. From germline, CDR1 is SGHAT and CDR2 FQNNGV.

The rearrangement joins TRBV7-2 to TRBJ2-5, with D maybe TRBD1 (5 bases). V dropped 5 bases and J dropped 3 bases, with 13 bases sitting between them. The CDR3 extends over 14 amino acids. Germline V CDR1 and CDR2: SGHTA, FQGNSA. DNA for the CDR3: TGTGCCAGCAGCCACCGGACACTAAAAGAGACCCAGTACTTC. This codes for CASSHRTLKETQYF.

This clonotype was seen once. The chain has TRBV7-6 and TRBJ2-1; D could derive from TRBD1 or TRBD2 (6 bases each). V lost 4 bases to trimming and J lost 4 bases, with 17 bases between them. The CDR3 extends over 16 amino acids. Germline CDR1 SGHVS, CDR2 FNYEAQ. The CDR3 is CASSSGAGFQYNEQFF. The DNA of the CDR3 is TGTGCCAGCAGCTCGGGGGCGGGGTTCCAATACAATGAGCAGTTCTTC.

This chain uses TRBV5-1 with TRBJ2-2; 7 bases map to TRBD1. The CDR3 extends over 16 amino acids. Looked up from germline, CDR1 is SGHRS and CDR2 is YFSETQ. J gave up 1 base and V 4 bases, and 7 bases lay outside the gene matches. The CDR3 loop reads CASSQRDSLNTGELFF. The CDR3 DNA is TGCGCCAGCAGCCAGAGGGACAGCCTGAACACCGGGGAGCTGTTTTTT. Together with reference TRBV5-1 and TRBJ2-2, the CDR3 gives the full variable domain: KAGVTQTPRYLIKTRGQQVTLSCSPISGHRSVSWYQQTPGQGLQFLFEYFSETQRNKGNFPGRFSGRQFSNSRSEMNVSTLELGDSALYLCASSQRDSLNTGELFFGEGSRLTVL.

The chain has TRBV7-2 and TRBJ2-1; D perhaps matches TRBD1 (6 bases). V was cut by 0 bases and J by 0 bases, with 12 bases left in between. The germline gives CDR1 SGHTA, CDR2 FQGNSA. This CDR3 is 17 amino acids long. The CDR3 nucleotides read TGTGCCAGCAGCTTAGCGGCCAGGGGCGGCTCCTACAATGAGCAGTTCTTC. This sequence encodes CASSLAARGGSYNEQFF.

In this sample, this clonotype turned up a few times. J is TRBJ2-5 and V is TRBV4-3; maybe TRBD2 (5 bases). With 0 bases removed from V and 1 base from J, the gap between germline ends came to 9 bases. This CDR3 spans 15 amino acids. The germline CDR1 and CDR2 sequences are LGHNA and YSLEER. This CDR3 reads CASSQETSGQETQYF. The CDR3 DNA is TGCGCCAGCAGCCAAGAGACAAGCGGCCAAGAGACCCAGTACTTC.

This clonotype was picked up a small number of times. The chain carries TRBV20-1 and TRBJ2-4; weak D call: TRBD1 (6 bases). Germline V lookup: CDR1 DFQATT, CDR2 SNEGSKA (reference sequence). The V and J ends lost 6 bases and 5 bases respectively, with 11 bases between them. This CDR3 spans 12 amino acids. The CDR3 DNA follows: TGCAGTGCGGGACACAGGGAAAACATTCAGTACTTC. This codes for CSAGHRENIQYF.

The chain is built from TRBV6-2 or TRBV6-3 and TRBJ2-3; D is possibly TRBD1 or TRBD2 (5 bases each). Trimming cost V 5 bases and J 5 bases, with 20 bases left between them. The germline V gene encodes CDR1 MNHEY and CDR2 SVGEGT. The CDR3 has 16 amino acids. The DNA for the CDR3 is TGTGCCAGCAGTAAAACCGGGACCCTACGGGGAGATACGCAGTATTTT. Its translation: CASSKTGTLRGDTQYF.

The chain links TRBV29-1 to TRBJ2-5; possibly TRBD2 for D (5 bases). Trimming cost V 5 bases and J 5 bases, with 18 bases left between them. Germline lookup yields CDR1 SQVTM and CDR2 ANQGSEA. The CDR3 consists of 14 residues. The DNA for the CDR3 is TGCAGCGTTAACGGGATCCGCCCTTCGGAGACCCAGTACTTC. It codes for CSVNGIRPSETQYF.

This clonotype was counted a few times. This rearrangement joins TRBV20-1 to TRBJ2-7, with 12 bases that match TRBD2. The CDR3 spans 15 residues. Germline V gives CDR1 DFQATT, CDR2 SNEGSKA (reference sequence). The junction had 7 bases not matched to a gene; V was cut back by 5 bases and J by 2 bases. The CDR3 DNA reads TGCAGTGCTCTGACTCTAGCGGGAGGGACCTACGAGCAGTACTTC. Amino acids: CSALTLAGGTYEQYF.

The sample holds a few counts of this clonotype. The chain combines TRBV27 with TRBJ2-1; TRBD2 matches at 9 bases. The germline V gene has CDR1 MNHEY and CDR2 SMNVEV (reference sequence). The CDR3 runs to 14 residues. The trim removed 9 bases at V and 7 bases at J, leaving 10 bases unmatched. Here the CDR3 reads CASQTSGVRNEQFF. The CDR3 region has the DNA TGTGCCAGTCAGACTAGCGGAGTGAGAAATGAGCAGTTCTTC.